A selection of T cell receptor beta chains follows, all from one sample in a study of T cell responses to AZD1222 COVID-19 vaccine. Only in-frame clones appear in the TCRdb table, and some are missing; sequencing was by immunoSEQ multiplex PCR. The profile shows over 85,000 clones, around nine tenths of them singletons. The material was peripheral blood, obtained on day 0 of AZD1222 vaccination. The source is an adult in good health. CDR3s include the opening cysteine and the closing phenylalanine or tryptophan. Fields, in order: J gene, clone size, V gene, D gene, CDR3 protein, CDR3 DNA. D genes are given only for firm matches. Size tells how often a clone was seen (once, few, many) or the class of an expanded clone, and some rows leave it out.

J: TRBJ1-5
size: -
V: TRBV18
D: -
CDR3: CASSPSILEPQHF
DNA: TGTGCCAGCTCACCATCTATTCTCGAACCCCAGCATTTT

J: TRBJ1-1
size: -
V: TRBV7-2
D: -
CDR3: CASSITPGTEAFF
DNA: TGTGCCAGCAGCATCACCCCGGGCACTGAAGCTTTCTTT

J: TRBJ1-1
size: -
V: TRBV28
D: -
CDR3: CASSLPTRPNTEAFF
DNA: TGTGCCAGCAGTTTACCGACAAGACCGAACACTGAAGCTTTCTTT

J: TRBJ2-5
size: -
V: TRBV5-1
D: -
CDR3: CASRQTSFKETQYF
DNA: TGCGCCAGCAGGCAAACTAGCTTTAAGGAGACCCAGTACTTC

J: TRBJ1-5
size: -
V: TRBV2
D: -
CDR3: CASSEGFGQGGNQPQHF
DNA: TGTGCCAGCAGTGAGGGGTTCGGGCAGGGTGGCAATCAGCCCCAGCATTTT

J: TRBJ2-2
size: -
V: TRBV5-1
D: -
CDR3: CASSPRGRGPNTGELFF
DNA: TGCGCCAGCAGCCCTCGGGGCCGGGGTCCGAACACCGGGGAGCTGTTTTTT

J: TRBJ1-5
size: -
V: TRBV4-2
D: -
CDR3: CASSQDPDSNQPQHF
DNA: TGTGCCAGCAGCCAAGACCCCGATAGCAATCAGCCCCAGCATTTT

J: TRBJ2-5
size: -
V: TRBV12-3/TRBV12-4
D: -
CDR3: CASSLLQTQYF
DNA: TGTGCCAGCAGCCTCCTACAAACCCAGTACTTC

J: TRBJ1-2
size: -
V: TRBV24-1
D: TRBD1
CDR3: CATSESGQGARYGYTF
DNA: TGTGCCACCAGTGAATCCGGACAGGGGGCCAGGTATGGCTACACCTTC

J: TRBJ2-5
size: -
V: TRBV11-2
D: TRBD2
CDR3: CASSLGLAGEETQYF
DNA: TGTGCCAGCAGCTTAGGACTAGCGGGAGAAGAGACCCAGTACTTC

J: TRBJ2-7
size: -
V: TRBV28
D: -
CDR3: CASVKTGSSYEQYF
DNA: TGTGCCAGCGTCAAAACAGGGTCTTCCTACGAGCAGTACTTC

J: TRBJ1-1
size: -
V: TRBV6-5
D: TRBD1
CDR3: CASRKDRGNTEAFF
DNA: TGTGCCAGCAGGAAAGACAGGGGAAACACTGAAGCTTTCTTT

J: TRBJ2-3
size: -
V: TRBV5-1
D: TRBD2
CDR3: CASSSGGPKDTQYF
DNA: TGCGCCAGCAGCTCGGGGGGACCAAAGGATACGCAGTATTTT

J: TRBJ2-3
size: -
V: TRBV19
D: TRBD2
CDR3: CASSRLAGDHDTQYF
DNA: TGTGCCAGTAGTCGACTAGCGGGGGACCATGATACGCAGTATTTT

J: TRBJ1-5
size: -
V: TRBV6-6
D: -
CDR3: CASSPGSQPQHF
DNA: TGTGCCAGCAGCCCAGGGAGTCAGCCCCAGCATTTT

J: TRBJ2-3
size: -
V: TRBV18
D: TRBD2
CDR3: CASSPAGTSGKKSPDTQYF
DNA: TGTGCCAGCTCACCCGCCGGGACTAGCGGGAAGAAGTCTCCAGATACGCAGTATTTT

J: TRBJ1-1
size: -
V: TRBV11-2
D: -
CDR3: CASSQQGNTEAFF
DNA: TGTGCCAGCAGCCAACAGGGTAACACTGAAGCTTTCTTT

J: TRBJ2-7
size: -
V: TRBV27
D: TRBD1
CDR3: CASSLSIETGGSSYEQYF
DNA: TGTGCCAGCAGTTTATCGATCGAGACAGGGGGCAGCTCCTACGAGCAGTACTTC

J: TRBJ1-6
size: -
V: TRBV7-6
D: TRBD1
CDR3: CASSSQGEGYNSPLHF
DNA: TGTGCCAGCAGCTCCCAGGGGGAGGGCTATAATTCACCCCTCCACTTT

J: TRBJ2-7
size: once
V: TRBV28
D: TRBD1
CDR3: CASTTGAFSYEQYF
DNA: TGTGCCAGTACAACAGGGGCCTTCTCCTACGAGCAGTACTTC

J: TRBJ1-1
size: -
V: TRBV18
D: TRBD1
CDR3: CASSPPPTGYTEAFF
DNA: TGTGCCAGCTCACCACCCCCGACAGGGTACACTGAAGCTTTCTTT

J: TRBJ1-1
size: -
V: TRBV29-1
D: -
CDR3: CSADIGWTEAFF
DNA: TGCAGCGCCGATATAGGGTGGACTGAAGCTTTCTTT

J: TRBJ2-6
size: -
V: TRBV15
D: TRBD1
CDR3: CATSRDQGVAGANVLTF
DNA: TGTGCCACCAGCAGAGATCAGGGGGTTGCTGGGGCCAACGTCCTGACTTTC

J: TRBJ2-5
size: -
V: TRBV28
D: TRBD1
CDR3: CASSLRTGRYQETQYF
DNA: TGTGCCAGCAGCCTTAGGACAGGGAGGTACCAAGAGACCCAGTACTTC

J: TRBJ2-6
size: -
V: TRBV6-1
D: -
CDR3: CASSEAGAGANVLTF
DNA: TGTGCCAGCAGTGAAGCAGGGGCCGGGGCCAACGTCCTGACTTTC

J: TRBJ2-3
size: -
V: TRBV7-7
D: TRBD2
CDR3: CASSREAGGLVGTDTQYF
DNA: TGTGCTAGCAGCCGGGAAGCGGGAGGGCTAGTGGGCACAGATACGCAGTATTTT

J: TRBJ1-4
size: -
V: TRBV14
D: TRBD1
CDR3: CASSRRQGGEKLFF
DNA: TGTGCCAGCAGCCGAAGACAGGGGGGTGAAAAACTGTTTTTT

J: TRBJ1-2
size: -
V: TRBV7-2
D: -
CDR3: CASSRDNSYGYTF
DNA: TGTGCCAGCAGTAGAGACAATTCCTATGGCTACACCTTC

J: TRBJ1-4
size: few
V: TRBV29-1
D: -
CDR3: CSVVRGEKLFF
DNA: TGCAGCGTCGTCAGGGGTGAAAAACTGTTTTTT

J: TRBJ1-1
size: -
V: TRBV4-1
D: TRBD1
CDR3: CASSQNSRQGGTEAFF
DNA: TGCGCCAGCAGCCAAAATTCGAGACAGGGGGGCACTGAAGCTTTCTTT

J: TRBJ2-3
size: -
V: TRBV7-2
D: TRBD2
CDR3: CASSPGGGTDTQYF
DNA: TGTGCCAGCAGCCCCGGGGGGGGCACAGATACGCAGTATTTT

J: TRBJ1-3
size: -
V: TRBV7-9
D: -
CDR3: CASSPFISSGNTIYF
DNA: TGTGCCAGCAGCCCCTTTATCAGTTCTGGAAACACCATATATTTT

J: TRBJ1-1
size: -
V: TRBV30
D: TRBD1
CDR3: CAWSPGGPEAFF
DNA: TGTGCCTGGAGCCCAGGGGGTCCTGAAGCTTTCTTT

J: TRBJ1-5
size: -
V: TRBV10-1
D: -
CDR3: CASGEGGQPQHF
DNA: TGCGCCAGCGGGGAAGGGGGTCAGCCCCAGCATTTT

J: TRBJ2-2
size: -
V: TRBV10-3
D: -
CDR3: CAISDQTGELFF
DNA: TGTGCCATCAGTGACCAAACCGGGGAGCTGTTTTTT

J: TRBJ2-2
size: -
V: TRBV2
D: -
CDR3: CATSIQPNTGELFF
DNA: TGTGCCACCTCTATACAGCCGAACACCGGGGAGCTGTTTTTT

J: TRBJ2-5
size: -
V: TRBV7-2
D: TRBD2
CDR3: CASSFRSTAAGANQETQYF
DNA: TGTGCCAGCAGCTTCCGATCTACGGCAGCGGGGGCCAATCAAGAGACCCAGTACTTC

J: TRBJ1-2
size: few
V: TRBV15
D: -
CDR3: CATSRDLGHEGYTF
DNA: TGTGCCACCAGCAGAGACCTAGGACATGAAGGCTACACCTTC

J: TRBJ1-1
size: -
V: TRBV12-3/TRBV12-4
D: TRBD1
CDR3: CASSILQGPAFF
DNA: TGTGCCAGCAGTATATTACAGGGGCCAGCTTTCTTT

J: TRBJ1-2
size: -
V: TRBV7-9
D: TRBD1
CDR3: CASSLEQGAGGYTF
DNA: TGTGCCAGCAGCTTAGAGCAGGGGGCGGGTGGCTACACCTTC

J: TRBJ2-7
size: -
V: TRBV19
D: -
CDR3: CASSPDPNYEQYF
DNA: TGTGCCAGTAGTCCTGACCCTAACTACGAGCAGTACTTC

J: TRBJ1-1
size: -
V: TRBV30
D: -
CDR3: CASLRGVAFF
DNA: TGTGCCTCCCTCCGGGGGGTAGCTTTCTTT

J: TRBJ1-2
size: -
V: TRBV19
D: TRBD1
CDR3: CASSSKADRGQVGYTF
DNA: TGTGCCAGTAGTTCTAAAGCGGACAGGGGGCAGGTTGGCTACACCTTC

J: TRBJ1-1
size: -
V: TRBV5-8
D: -
CDR3: CASSFEVTEAFF
DNA: TGTGCCAGCAGCTTTGAAGTCACTGAAGCTTTCTTT

J: TRBJ1-4
size: few
V: TRBV12-3/TRBV12-4
D: -
CDR3: CASSFWGEKLFF
DNA: TGTGCCAGCAGTTTCTGGGGGGAAAAACTGTTTTTT

J: TRBJ2-1
size: -
V: TRBV28
D: TRBD1
CDR3: CASSRDRGTSFYNEQFF
DNA: TGTGCCAGCAGCCGGGACAGGGGGACCTCCTTCTACAATGAGCAGTTCTTC

J: TRBJ1-5
size: -
V: TRBV2
D: -
CDR3: CASRGDGNQPQHF
DNA: TGTGCCAGCAGGGGGGACGGGAATCAGCCCCAGCATTTT

J: TRBJ2-5
size: -
V: TRBV9
D: TRBD2
CDR3: CASSSTLSGGRETQYF
DNA: TGTGCCAGCAGTTCAACGCTATCGGGAGGGCGGGAGACCCAGTACTTC

J: TRBJ2-2
size: -
V: TRBV27
D: -
CDR3: CASSFYEGELFF
DNA: TGTGCCAGCAGTTTTTATGAGGGGGAGCTGTTTTTT

J: TRBJ2-3
size: -
V: TRBV7-8
D: -
CDR3: CASVMGDTQYF
DNA: TGTGCCTCCGTAATGGGCGATACGCAGTATTTT

J: TRBJ2-3
size: -
V: TRBV7-9
D: TRBD1
CDR3: CASSLGTGDLDTQYF
DNA: TGTGCCAGCAGCTTAGGGACAGGGGATTTGGATACGCAGTATTTT